This record looks at one T cell receptor (beta chain) sequence and its context. Its antigen is unknown. Per germline, CDR1 MNHNS and CDR2 SASEGT. V gave up 11 bases and J gave up 7 bases, with 12 bases separating them. This CDR3 is built from 12 residues. The data derive from a study of PD-1 blockade in classical Hodgkin lymphoma. Study-level findings and limits: Prior therapy or disease activity may underlie the repertoire differences, whose causes remain undefined.

Sequencing was performed with immunoSEQ multiplex PCR; in TCRdb, only in-frame clones are kept and a portion is missing. Of over 70,000 clones detected, over 75% appear once; the ten largest clones hold 2.5% to 3.5%. Time point noted: cycle 4 day 1 (C4D1), after six to seven weeks of nivolumab. There was relapse after autologous stem cell transplantation in every patient, and there was variation in brentuximab vedotin exposure. Classification of best responses gave complete response, partial response or progressive disease. The sequencing here drew on peripheral blood mononuclear cells (PBMCs), taken before the fourth cycle of nivolumab. The clonotype originates from a human donor with classical Hodgkin lymphoma. This chain connects TRBV6-1 to TRBJ1-6; unclear D gene. The CDR3: CAAIAGNSPLHF. DNA for the CDR3: TGTGCCGCCATCGCGGGCAATTCACCCCTCCACTTT.